This TCR beta chain was identified during a study of T cell repertoires in cytomegalovirus infection. Looking at the study overall: Peptides in the study included HLA-C-restricted and HLA-B-restricted CMV epitopes. It was the public TCR beta signatures that indicated both CMV infection and matching HLA type.

The length of the CDR3 is 14 residues. V was shortened by 1 base and J by 6 bases, with 12 bases between the two germline ends. CDR1 and CDR2 (germline): SNHLY, FYNNEI. Study findings and constraints: Carriers of CMV plus the relevant HLA were identified by cumulative public TCR beta family frequency. Within the response measured ex vivo, HLA-C-restricted CMV-specific TCR beta clonotypes were dominant.

As regards this clonotype: What it binds is not known.

TCRdb passed the reads through MiXCR, listing each CDR3 protein once. Among approximately 83,000 distinct CDR3 sequences, 20% to 30% were seen once, and the ten largest hold roughly 50%. The TCR originated in a human donor in good health (CMV status not recorded). Some clones in this sample may be carry-over from other donors' samples. The sequencing here drew on CD8+ T cells from cultured PBMCs, taken from culture after CMV antigen stimulation. The J gene is TRBJ1-1, the V gene TRBV2, with unresolved D. CDR3 bases: TGTGCCAGCAGTGAAGGGAGCGGCCAGTCTGAAGCTTTCTTT. This gives the protein CASSEGSGQSEAFF.